The TCR beta chain described here comes from a study of cytotoxic CD8 clonotypes in ibrutinib-treated CLL. Study outcomes and limitations: At progression, clonality fell back toward baseline after rising at ibrutinib response. Clonotypes that were public were uncommon, and they contracted or stayed stable on treatment.

As for this clone: Its antigen is currently unknown.

The length of the CDR3 is 13 residues. V lost 0 bases and J lost 4, with 4 bases in between. The V gene's germline CDR1 is LNHNV and CDR2 YYDKDF (reference sequence). Investigators sought sequencing depths of between 1 in 200,000 and 1 in 1 million T cells. The table came from immunoSEQ multiplex PCR; TCRdb's copy has only in-frame clones and leaves some out. This table holds over 150,000 clones, about 72% found once. The sequence was obtained from a human donor with chronic lymphocytic leukemia. The chain employs TRBV15 and TRBJ1-3, with no clear D. The source material was PBMCs, sampled after 24 months of ibrutinib treatment. CDR3 sequence: CATSRDPGNTIYF. In DNA, the CDR3 is TGTGCCACCAGCAGAGATCCCGGAAACACCATATATTTT.